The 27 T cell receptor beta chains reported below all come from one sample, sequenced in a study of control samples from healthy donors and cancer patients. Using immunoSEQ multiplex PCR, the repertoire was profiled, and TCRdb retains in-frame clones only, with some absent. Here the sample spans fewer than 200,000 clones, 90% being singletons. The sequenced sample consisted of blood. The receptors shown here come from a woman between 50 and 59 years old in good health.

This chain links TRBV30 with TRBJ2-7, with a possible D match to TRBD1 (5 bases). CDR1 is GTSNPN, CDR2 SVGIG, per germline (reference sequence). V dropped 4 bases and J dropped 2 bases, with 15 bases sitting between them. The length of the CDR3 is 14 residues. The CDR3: CAWIVTGDTYEQYF. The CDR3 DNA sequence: TGTGCCTGGATAGTAACAGGTGATACCTACGAGCAGTACTTC.

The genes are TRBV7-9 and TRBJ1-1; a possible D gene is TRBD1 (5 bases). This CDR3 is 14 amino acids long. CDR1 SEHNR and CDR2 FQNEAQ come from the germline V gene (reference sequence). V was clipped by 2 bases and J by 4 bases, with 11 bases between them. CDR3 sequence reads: CASSLTGGGTEAFF. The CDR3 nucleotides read TGTGCCAGCAGCTTAACCGGTGGGGGCACTGAAGCTTTCTTT.

CDR3 sequence reads: CASSAGQGPTNEKLFF. The CDR3 DNA follows: TGCGCCAGCAGCGCCGGACAGGGACCAACTAATGAAAAACTGTTTTTT. This chain joins TRBV5-1 and TRBJ1-4, with 8 bases matching TRBD1. CDR1 and CDR2 from the germline V gene are SGHRS and YFSETQ. The J segment lost 0 bases and the V segment lost 4 bases, leaving 5 bases of the junction unmatched. The CDR3 is 16 amino acids.

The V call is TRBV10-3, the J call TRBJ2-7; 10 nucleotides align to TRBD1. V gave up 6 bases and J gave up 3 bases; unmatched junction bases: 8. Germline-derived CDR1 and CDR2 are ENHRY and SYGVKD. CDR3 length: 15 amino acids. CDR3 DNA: TGTGCCATCAGCGACTTGGGGACAGGGGACTACGAGCAGTACTTC. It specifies CAISDLGTGDYEQYF.

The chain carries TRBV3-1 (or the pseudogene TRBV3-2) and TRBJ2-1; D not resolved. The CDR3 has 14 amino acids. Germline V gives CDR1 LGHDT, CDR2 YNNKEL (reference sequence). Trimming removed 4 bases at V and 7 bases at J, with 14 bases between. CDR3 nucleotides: TGTGCCAGCAGCCGTCCCCTGGTTGGGAATGAGCAGTTCTTC. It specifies CASSRPLVGNEQFF.

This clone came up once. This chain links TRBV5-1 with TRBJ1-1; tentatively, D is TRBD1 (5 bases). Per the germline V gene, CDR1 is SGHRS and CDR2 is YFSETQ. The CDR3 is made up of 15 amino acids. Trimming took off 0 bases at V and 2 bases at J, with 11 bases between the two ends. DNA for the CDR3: TGCGCCAGCAGCTTGGACAGGAACTTTAACACTGAAGCTTTCTTT. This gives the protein CASSLDRNFNTEAFF.

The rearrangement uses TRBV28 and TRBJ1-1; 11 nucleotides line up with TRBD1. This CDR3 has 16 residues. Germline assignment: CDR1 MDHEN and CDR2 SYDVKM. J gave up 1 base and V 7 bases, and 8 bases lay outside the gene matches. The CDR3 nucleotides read TGTGCCAGCACCTCCCTTGGGACAGGGGGGAACACTGAAGCTTTCTTT. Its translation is CASTSLGTGGNTEAFF.

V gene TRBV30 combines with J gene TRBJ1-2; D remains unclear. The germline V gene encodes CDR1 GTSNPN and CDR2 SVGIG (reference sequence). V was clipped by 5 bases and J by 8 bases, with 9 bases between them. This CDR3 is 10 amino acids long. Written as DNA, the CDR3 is TGTGCCTGGGAGCCGGGCGGCTACACCTTC. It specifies CAWEPGGYTF.

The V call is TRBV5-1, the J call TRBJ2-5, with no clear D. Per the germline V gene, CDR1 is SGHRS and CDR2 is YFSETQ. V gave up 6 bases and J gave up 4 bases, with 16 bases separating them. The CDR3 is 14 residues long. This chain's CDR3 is CASTPLGSAETQYF. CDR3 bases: TGCGCCAGCACCCCCTTGGGCAGCGCAGAGACCCAGTACTTC.

CDR3 amino acids: CASSERWLGTGLYYEQYF. CDR3 DNA: TGTGCCAGCAGTGAAAGGTGGCTAGGGACGGGGCTTTATTACGAGCAGTACTTC. This rearrangement joins TRBV6-1 to TRBJ2-7; D tentatively reads TRBD1 or TRBD2 (5 bases each). V was trimmed by 2 bases and J by 4 bases, leaving 24 bases between them. The CDR3 extends over 18 amino acids. Germline-derived CDR1 and CDR2 are MNHNS and SASEGT.

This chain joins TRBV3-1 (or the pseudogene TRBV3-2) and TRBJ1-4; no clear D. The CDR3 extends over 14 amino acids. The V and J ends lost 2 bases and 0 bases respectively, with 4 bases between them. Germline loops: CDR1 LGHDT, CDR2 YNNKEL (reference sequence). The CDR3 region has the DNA TGTGCCAGCAGCCAACCAGCAACTAATGAAAAACTGTTTTTT. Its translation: CASSQPATNEKLFF.

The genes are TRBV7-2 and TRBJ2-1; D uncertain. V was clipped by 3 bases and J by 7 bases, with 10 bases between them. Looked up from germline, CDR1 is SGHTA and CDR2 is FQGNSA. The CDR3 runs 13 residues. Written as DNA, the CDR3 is TGTGCCAGCAGCTTTCGCCAAGTGAATGAGCAGTTCTTC. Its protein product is CASSFRQVNEQFF. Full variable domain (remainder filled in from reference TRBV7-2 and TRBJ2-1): GAGVSQSPSNKVTEKGKDVELRCDPISGHTALYWYRQSLGQGLEFLIYFQGNSAPDKSGLPSDRFSAERTGGSVSTLTIQRTQQEDSAVYLCASSFRQVNEQFFGPGTRLTVL.

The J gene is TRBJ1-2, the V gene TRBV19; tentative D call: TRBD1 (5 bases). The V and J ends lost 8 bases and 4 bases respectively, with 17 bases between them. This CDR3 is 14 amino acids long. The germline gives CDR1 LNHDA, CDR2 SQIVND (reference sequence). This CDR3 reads CASRGGLSFYGYTF. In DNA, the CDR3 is TGTGCCAGTCGGGGGGGGTTGTCCTTCTATGGCTACACCTTC.

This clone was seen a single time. CDR3 region: CASSVAGGGNSPLHF. In DNA form, the CDR3 reads TGTGCCAGCAGCGTAGCTGGAGGGGGTAATTCACCCCTCCACTTT. The chain uses TRBV9 and TRBJ1-6; TRBD1 is a possible D gene (6 bases). Germline assignment: CDR1 SGDLS and CDR2 YYNGEE. The CDR3 consists of 15 residues. V lost 0 bases to trimming and J lost 6 bases, with 10 bases between them.

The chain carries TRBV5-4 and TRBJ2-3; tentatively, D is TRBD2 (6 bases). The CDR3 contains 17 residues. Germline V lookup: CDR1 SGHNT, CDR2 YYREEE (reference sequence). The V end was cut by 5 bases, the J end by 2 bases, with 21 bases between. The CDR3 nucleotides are TGTGCCAGCAGGTCTTGGGGGGTGGAGGGTTACACAGATACGCAGTATTTT. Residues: CASRSWGVEGYTDTQYF.

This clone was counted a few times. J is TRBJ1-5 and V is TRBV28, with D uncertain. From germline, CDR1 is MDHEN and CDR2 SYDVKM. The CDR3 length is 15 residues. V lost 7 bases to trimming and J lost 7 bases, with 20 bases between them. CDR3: CASTIPAGGGQPQHF. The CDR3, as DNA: TGTGCCAGCACCATCCCGGCGGGTGGTGGGCAGCCCCAGCATTTT.

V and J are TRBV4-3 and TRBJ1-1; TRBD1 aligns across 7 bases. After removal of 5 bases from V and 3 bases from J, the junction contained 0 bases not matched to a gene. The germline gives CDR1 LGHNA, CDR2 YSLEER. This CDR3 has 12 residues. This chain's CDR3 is CASSGQDTEAFF. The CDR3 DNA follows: TGCGCCAGCAGCGGACAGGACACTGAAGCTTTCTTT.

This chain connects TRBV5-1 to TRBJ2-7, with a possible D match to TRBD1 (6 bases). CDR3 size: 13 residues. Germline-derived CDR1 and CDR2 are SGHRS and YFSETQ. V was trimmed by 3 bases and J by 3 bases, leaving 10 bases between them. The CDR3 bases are TGCGCCAGCAGCTCACAGGGTTACTACGAGCAGTACTTC. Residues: CASSSQGYYEQYF. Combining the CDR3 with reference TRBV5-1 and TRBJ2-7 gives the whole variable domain KAGVTQTPRYLIKTRGQQVTLSCSPISGHRSVSWYQQTPGQGLQFLFEYFSETQRNKGNFPGRFSGRQFSNSRSEMNVSTLELGDSALYLCASSSQGYYEQYFGPGTRLTVT.

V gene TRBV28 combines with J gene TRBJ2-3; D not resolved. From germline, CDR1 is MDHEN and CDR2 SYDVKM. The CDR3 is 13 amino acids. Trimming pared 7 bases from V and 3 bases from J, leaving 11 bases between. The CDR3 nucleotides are TGTGCCAGCACCCCTGTTGGTACAGATACGCAGTATTTT. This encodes CASTPVGTDTQYF.

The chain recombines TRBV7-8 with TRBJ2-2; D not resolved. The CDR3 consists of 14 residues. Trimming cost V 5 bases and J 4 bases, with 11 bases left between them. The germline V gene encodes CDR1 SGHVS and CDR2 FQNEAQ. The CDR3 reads CASSMDIGTGELFF. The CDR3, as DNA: TGTGCCAGCAGCATGGATATAGGCACCGGGGAGCTGTTTTTT.

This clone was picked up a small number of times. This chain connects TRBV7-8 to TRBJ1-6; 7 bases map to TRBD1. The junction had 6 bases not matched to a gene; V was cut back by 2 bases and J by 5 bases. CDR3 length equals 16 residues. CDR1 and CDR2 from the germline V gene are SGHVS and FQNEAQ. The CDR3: CASSLRAGGNNSPLHF. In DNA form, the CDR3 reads TGTGCCAGCAGCTTAAGGGCAGGGGGTAATAATTCACCCCTCCACTTT. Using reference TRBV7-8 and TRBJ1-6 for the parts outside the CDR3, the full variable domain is GAGVSQSPRYKVAKRGQDVALRCDPISGHVSLFWYQQALGQGPEFLTYFQNEAQLDKSGLPSDRFFAERPEGSVSTLKIQRTQQEDSAVYLCASSLRAGGNNSPLHFGNGTRLTVT.

DNA of the CDR3: TGTGCCACCACACGACAGGGTGGCGACGAGCAGTACTTC. Protein sequence: CATTRQGGDEQYF. The rearrangement joins TRBV5-4 to TRBJ2-7; 7 bases agree with TRBD1. The germline V gene encodes CDR1 SGHNT and CDR2 YYREEE (reference sequence). Losses at the gene ends were 9 bases for V and 5 bases for J; bases not matched to a gene: 11. The CDR3 loop spans 13 amino acids. The full variable domain, in which reference TRBV5-4 and TRBJ2-7 provide the parts outside the CDR3, is ETGVTQSPTHLIKTRGQQVTLRCSSQSGHNTVSWYQQALGQGPQFIFQYYREEENGRGNFPPRFSGLQFPNYSSELNVNALELDDSALYLCATTRQGGDEQYFGPGTRLTVT.

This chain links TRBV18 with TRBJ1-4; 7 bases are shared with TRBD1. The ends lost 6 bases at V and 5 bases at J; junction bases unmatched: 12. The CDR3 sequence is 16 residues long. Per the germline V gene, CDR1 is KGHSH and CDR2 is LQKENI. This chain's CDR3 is CASSQIPGQRNEKLFF. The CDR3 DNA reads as TGTGCCAGCTCGCAGATACCGGGACAGCGAAATGAAAAACTGTTTTTT. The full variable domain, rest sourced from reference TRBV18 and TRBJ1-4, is NAGVMQNPRHLVRRRGQEARLRCSPMKGHSHVYWYRQLPEEGLKFMVYLQKENIIDESGMPKERFSAEFPKEGPSILRIQQVVRGDSAAYFCASSQIPGQRNEKLFFGSGTQLSVL.

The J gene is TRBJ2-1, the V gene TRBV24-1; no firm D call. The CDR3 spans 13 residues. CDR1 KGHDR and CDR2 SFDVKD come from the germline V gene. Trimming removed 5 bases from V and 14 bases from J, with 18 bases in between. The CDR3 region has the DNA TGTGCCACCAGTGGTCCCCTTCCGCGATACAAGTTCTTC. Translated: CATSGPLPRYKFF.

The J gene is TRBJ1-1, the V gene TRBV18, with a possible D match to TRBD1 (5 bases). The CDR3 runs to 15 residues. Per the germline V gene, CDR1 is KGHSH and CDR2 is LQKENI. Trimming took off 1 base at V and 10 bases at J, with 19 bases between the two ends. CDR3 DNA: TGTGCCAGCTCACCACTCGGGGGGAAGGAGGTTCGAGCTTTCTTT. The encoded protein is CASSPLGGKEVRAFF.

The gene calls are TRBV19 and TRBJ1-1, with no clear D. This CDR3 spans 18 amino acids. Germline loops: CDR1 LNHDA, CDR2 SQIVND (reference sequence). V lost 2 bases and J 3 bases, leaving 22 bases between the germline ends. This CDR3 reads CASSIFHGSLRLDTEAFF. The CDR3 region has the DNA TGTGCCAGTAGTATATTTCATGGCAGTCTGCGATTGGACACTGAAGCTTTCTTT. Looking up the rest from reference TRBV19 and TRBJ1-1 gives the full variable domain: DGGITQSPKYLFRKEGQNVTLSCEQNLNHDAMYWYRQDPGQGLRLIYYSQIVNDFQKGDIAEGYSVSREKKESFPLTVTSAQKNPTAFYLCASSIFHGSLRLDTEAFFGQGTRLTVV.

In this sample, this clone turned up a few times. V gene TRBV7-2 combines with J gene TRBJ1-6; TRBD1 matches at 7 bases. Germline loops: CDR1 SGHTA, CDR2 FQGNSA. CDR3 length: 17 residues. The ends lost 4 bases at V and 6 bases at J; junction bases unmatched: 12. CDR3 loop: CASSYAGGGFSNSPLHF. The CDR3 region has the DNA TGTGCCAGCAGCTACGCTGGAGGGGGCTTTTCTAATTCACCCCTCCACTTT. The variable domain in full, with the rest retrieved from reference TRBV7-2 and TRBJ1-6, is GAGVSQSPSNKVTEKGKDVELRCDPISGHTALYWYRQSLGQGLEFLIYFQGNSAPDKSGLPSDRFSAERTGGSVSTLTIQRTQQEDSAVYLCASSYAGGGFSNSPLHFGNGTRLTVT.